Each of the 32 T cell receptor beta chains below was sequenced from the same sample in a study of cytomegalovirus exposure and HLA in healthy donors. Use of 60 Vbeta and 13 Jbeta primers characterized the PCR. Assay: immunoSEQ multiplex PCR; the TCRdb copy retains only in-frame clones and omits some. The sample has more than 150,000 clones, over 80% seen once. Sequenced sample: PBMCs. These receptors were taken from a man aged 35-49 years in good health and CMV-seronegative.

J is TRBJ2-5 and V is TRBV5-8, with 7 nucleotides matching TRBD1. CDR3 size: 13 residues. Germline trimming cut 2 bases from V and 2 bases from J; bases unmatched to any gene: 0. The V gene's germline CDR1 is SGHTS and CDR2 YDEGEE. CDR3 nucleotides: TGTGCCAGCAGCTTCAGGGGGCAAGAGACCCAGTACTTC. Protein product: CASSFRGQETQYF.

This chain joins TRBV11-2 and TRBJ1-4, with 7 bases matching TRBD1. Trimming cost V 3 bases and J 7 bases; bases outside gene matches: 8. The CDR3 is 15 amino acids. Germline-derived CDR1 and CDR2 are SGHAT and FQNNGV. CDR3 residues: CASSFTQGKGEKLFF. CDR3 DNA sequence: TGTGCCAGCAGCTTTACACAGGGGAAGGGTGAAAAACTGTTTTTT.

The chain joins TRBV5-1 to TRBJ2-3; the match to TRBD2 covers 10 bases. Germline V CDR1 and CDR2: SGHRS, YFSETQ. This CDR3 is 17 amino acids long. J was trimmed by 1 base and V by 0 bases; bases with no gene match: 5. As DNA, the CDR3 is TGCGCCAGCAGCTTGGTCGCTAGCGGGAGCGGCACAGATACGCAGTATTTT. It encodes CASSLVASGSGTDTQYF.

The chain uses TRBV28 and TRBJ2-1; 11 nucleotides agree with TRBD2. The J segment lost 5 bases and the V segment lost 1 base, leaving 7 bases of the junction unmatched. This CDR3 spans 17 amino acids. The germline V gene has CDR1 MDHEN and CDR2 SYDVKM. DNA of the CDR3: TGTGCCAGCAGTTTATCGACACTAGCGGGGGTAGACAATGAGCAGTTCTTC. This gives the protein CASSLSTLAGVDNEQFF.

This clone turned up a few times. The rearrangement uses TRBV4-2 and TRBJ2-4; a weak D match, TRBD1 (5 bases). The CDR3 consists of 15 residues. Trimming pared 0 bases from V and 4 bases from J, leaving 10 bases between. Germline CDR1 is LGHNA and CDR2 is YNFKEQ. The CDR3: CASSQDPTDKNIQYF. As DNA, the CDR3 is TGTGCCAGCAGCCAAGACCCGACAGATAAAAACATTCAGTACTTC.

The chain joins TRBV6-5 to TRBJ2-3; possible D gene TRBD2, 6 bases. CDR1 is MNHEY, CDR2 SVGAGI, per germline. Trimming took 8 bases from V and 4 from J, leaving 13 bases between them. CDR3 size: 13 residues. CDR3 coding DNA: TGTGCCAGCCAGCTAGCGCCCGCAGATACGCAGTATTTT. Translation gives CASQLAPADTQYF.

DNA for the CDR3: TGTGCCAGCAGTGGCGACAGGGAAACTGAAGCTTTCTTT. Its protein product is CASSGDRETEAFF. This chain connects TRBV28 to TRBJ1-1; TRBD1 agrees at 7 bases. CDR1 MDHEN and CDR2 SYDVKM come from the germline V gene. The CDR3 is 13 residues long. J was trimmed by 5 bases and V by 5 bases; bases with no gene match: 5.

The rearrangement uses TRBV5-1 and TRBJ1-6, with D perhaps TRBD1 (6 bases). This CDR3 spans 15 amino acids. CDR1 is SGHRS and CDR2 is YFSETQ in the germline V gene. V was pared by 0 bases and J by 10 bases, with 14 bases between. The CDR3 reads CASSLGQGRGSPLHF. The CDR3 DNA reads as TGCGCCAGCAGCTTGGGGCAGGGCAGGGGCTCACCCCTCCACTTT.

This chain uses TRBV5-5 with TRBJ2-5; 8 bases agree with TRBD2. V gave up 6 bases and J gave up 2 bases; unmatched junction bases: 6. Germline-derived CDR1 and CDR2 are SGHKS and YYEKEE (reference sequence). This CDR3 contains 14 residues. Written as DNA, the CDR3 is TGTGCCAGCAACCCGATAGCGGGGCAAGAGACCCAGTACTTC. Residues: CASNPIAGQETQYF.

The V and J genes are TRBV19 and TRBJ1-5; 8 bases fit TRBD1. The CDR3 runs to 15 residues. The germline CDR1 and CDR2 sequences are LNHDA and SQIVND (reference sequence). Trimming removed 2 bases from V and 7 bases from J; junction bases left unmatched: 7. Here the CDR3 DNA reads TGTGCCAGTAGTATAAGCAGGGGGCAAGGGCAGCCCCAGCATTTT. Amino acid sequence: CASSISRGQGQPQHF.

This clone appeared a few times. The gene calls are TRBV9 and TRBJ1-1; D is perhaps TRBD1 (5 bases). Germline CDR1 reads SGDLS; CDR2 reads YYNGEE. The V end lost 9 bases, the J end lost 3 bases, and 12 bases lay between the germline ends. This CDR3 has 12 residues. CDR3 sequence (DNA): TGTGCCACCGGGACGGGGGACACTGAAGCTTTCTTT. As protein: CATGTGDTEAFF.

The rearrangement links TRBV9 to TRBJ2-7; 8 bases agree with TRBD2. V was pared by 0 bases and J by 2 bases, with 4 bases of the junction left unmatched. This CDR3 has 15 residues. Looked up from germline, CDR1 is SGDLS and CDR2 is YYNGEE. The CDR3 region has the DNA TGTGCCAGCAGCGTAGATCCAGCGGGGGCCTACGAGCAGTACTTC. Protein sequence: CASSVDPAGAYEQYF.

The genes are TRBV6-5 and TRBJ2-1, with D tentatively TRBD2 (6 bases). The CDR3 covers 16 residues. Trimming took off 2 bases at V and 4 bases at J, with 15 bases between the two ends. The germline V gene has CDR1 MNHEY and CDR2 SVGAGI. CDR3 DNA: TGTGCCAGCAGTTACGGGGCCCGGGGGAGGTACAATGAGCAGTTCTTC. Amino acids: CASSYGARGRYNEQFF.

This clone was seen a handful of times. V gene TRBV2 combines with J gene TRBJ2-5, with 7 bases that match TRBD2. J lost 3 bases, V lost 5 bases, and 9 bases had no gene match. The CDR3 is made up of 15 amino acids. The germline V gene encodes CDR1 SNHLY and CDR2 FYNNEI. This chain's CDR3 is CASSYLGTTKETQYF. The DNA of the CDR3 is TGTGCCAGCAGTTACCTCGGGACTACTAAAGAGACCCAGTACTTC.

The genes are TRBV7-9 and TRBJ1-2, with D uncertain. Germline lookup yields CDR1 SEHNR and CDR2 FQNEAQ (reference sequence). Deletions cut 7 bases from V and 3 bases from J, with 12 bases between. The CDR3 is 13 amino acids. CDR3 protein: CASTQTAYYGYTF. DNA of the CDR3: TGTGCCAGCACCCAAACAGCTTACTATGGCTACACCTTC. The complete variable domain, with remaining parts taken from reference TRBV7-9 and TRBJ1-2, reads DTGVSQNPRHKITKRGQNVTFRCDPISEHNRLYWYRQTLGQGPEFLTYFQNEAQLEKSRLLSDRFSAERPKGSFSTLEIQRTEQGDSAMYLCASTQTAYYGYTFGSGTRLTVV.

The genes are TRBV9 and TRBJ1-5, with D possibly matching TRBD1 (5 bases). The CDR3 length is 15 residues. Trimming pared 0 bases from V and 4 bases from J, leaving 11 bases between. Germline loops: CDR1 SGDLS, CDR2 YYNGEE. The CDR3 region has the DNA TGTGCCAGCAGCGTAGGGGGCACAGCGAATCAGCCCCAGCATTTT. Encoded protein: CASSVGGTANQPQHF.

The chain is built from TRBV5-4 and TRBJ2-3, with a tentative D call TRBD2 (6 bases). There are 16 residues in the CDR3. Germline CDR1 is SGHNT and CDR2 is YYREEE (reference sequence). V was pared by 4 bases and J by 0 bases, with 15 bases between. This CDR3 is CASSHLGGESTDTQYF. The CDR3 region has the DNA TGTGCCAGCAGCCATCTAGGCGGGGAAAGCACAGATACGCAGTATTTT.

CDR3 DNA: TGTGCCAGCAGTCTAGGACTAGCGGGGGGGACCTACGAGCAGTACTTC. This translates into CASSLGLAGGTYEQYF. The chain employs TRBV5-5 and TRBJ2-7; 15 bases fit TRBD2. Per the germline V gene, CDR1 is SGHKS and CDR2 is YYEKEE (reference sequence). V was pared by 5 bases and J by 2 bases, with 5 bases of the junction left unmatched. This CDR3 region has 16 residues. The complete variable domain, with remaining parts taken from reference TRBV5-5 and TRBJ2-7, reads DAGVTQSPTHLIKTRGQQVTLRCSPISGHKSVSWYQQVLGQGPQFIFQYYEKEERGRGNFPDRFSARQFPNYSSELNVNALLLGDSALYLCASSLGLAGGTYEQYFGPGTRLTVT.

This chain uses TRBV11-2 with TRBJ1-2; the match to TRBD1 covers 8 bases. Germline V lookup: CDR1 SGHAT, CDR2 FQNNGV. The CDR3 consists of 15 residues. V was clipped by 5 bases and J by 0 bases; unmatched bases: 5. In DNA, the CDR3 is TGTGCCAGCAGCAGGAACAGGGGGTCTAACTATGGCTACACCTTC. Translated, it gives CASSRNRGSNYGYTF.

This clone has a handful of counts. DNA of the CDR3: TGTGCCAGCAGTTACGGAGATATGAACACTGAAGCTTTCTTT. This encodes CASSYGDMNTEAFF. The chain links TRBV6-5 to TRBJ1-1; D gene unclear. The CDR3 extends over 14 amino acids. CDR1 MNHEY and CDR2 SVGAGI come from the germline V gene. Trimming took off 2 bases at V and 0 bases at J, with 7 bases between the two ends.

V and J are TRBV6-5 and TRBJ2-7; TRBD2 might be the D (6 bases). The germline gives CDR1 MNHEY, CDR2 SVGAGI. Between the trimmed V and J ends, which lost 0 bases and 2 bases, there was a span of 8 bases. The CDR3 contains 14 residues. CDR3 in DNA: TGTGCCAGCAGTTACTCGGAGGGCCCCTACGAGCAGTACTTC. As protein: CASSYSEGPYEQYF.

The rearrangement links TRBV27 to TRBJ1-5; TRBD1 matches at 7 bases. CDR1 is MNHEY, CDR2 SMNVEV, per germline (reference sequence). V lost 5 bases, J lost 8 bases, and 15 bases stayed unmatched. CDR3 length: 16 amino acids. This CDR3 reads CASSRSTGPIGEPQHF. The CDR3 DNA is TGTGCCAGCAGTAGGTCGACAGGGCCCATTGGGGAGCCCCAGCATTTT.

This sequence joins TRBV29-1 and TRBJ1-2; possible D gene TRBD1, 6 bases. The ends were cut back, 7 bases at V and 7 bases at J, with 19 bases in the middle. Germline V gene sequence: CDR1 SQVTM, CDR2 ANQGSEA. This CDR3 spans 13 amino acids. DNA for the CDR3: TGCAGCGGAAGCGGCCCGAGGGGGAGTGGCTACACCTTC. Its protein is CSGSGPRGSGYTF.

The V call is TRBV25-1, the J call TRBJ1-3, with a possible D match to TRBD1 (6 bases). Germline lookup yields CDR1 MGHDK and CDR2 SYGVNS. The CDR3 sequence is 14 residues long. V lost 6 bases, J lost 2 bases, and 11 bases lay in between. CDR3 DNA sequence: TGTGCCAGCAGCGGACAGTTTACTGGAAACACCATATATTTT. It translates to CASSGQFTGNTIYF.

The chain joins TRBV30 to TRBJ1-2, with unresolved D. This CDR3 is built from 13 residues. With 3 bases removed from V and 8 bases from J, the gap between germline ends came to 16 bases. Germline-derived CDR1 and CDR2 are GTSNPN and SVGIG (reference sequence). The CDR3 is CAWRWEGSGGYTF. CDR3 DNA: TGTGCCTGGAGGTGGGAGGGCAGCGGGGGCTACACCTTC.

This clone was observed a few times. Other DNA variants within this sample encode the same CDR3. The chain combines TRBV9 with TRBJ1-1; 7 bases are a match to TRBD1. This CDR3 region has 15 residues. Germline CDR1 reads SGDLS; CDR2 reads YYNGEE. V shed 4 bases, J shed 0 bases, and the junction held 6 bases outside the gene matches. For the CDR3, the DNA is TGTGCCAGCAGCCCCCAGACAGGGATGAACACTGAAGCTTTCTTT. It yields the protein CASSPQTGMNTEAFF. Complete variable domain (other parts from reference TRBV9 and TRBJ1-1): DSGVTQTPKHLITATGQRVTLRCSPRSGDLSVYWYQQSLDQGLQFLIQYYNGEERAKGNILERFSAQQFPDLHSELNLSSLELGDSALYFCASSPQTGMNTEAFFGQGTRLTVV.

The V call is TRBV2, the J call TRBJ1-6; D gene unclear. Germline values: CDR1 SNHLY, CDR2 FYNNEI. CDR3 length: 13 residues. V was shortened by 10 bases and J by 2 bases, with 9 bases between the two germline ends. DNA of the CDR3: TGTGCCACCCGGACTGCCTATAATTCACCCCTCCACTTT. Protein sequence: CATRTAYNSPLHF.

The V call is TRBV30, the J call TRBJ1-1, with 8 nucleotides matching TRBD1. CDR3 length equals 14 residues. Germline V gives CDR1 GTSNPN, CDR2 SVGIG (reference sequence). The V segment lost 5 bases and the J segment 4 bases; nucleotides outside the gene matches: 9. The CDR3 is CAWYRTGLRTEAFF. CDR3 nucleotides: TGTGCCTGGTATAGGACAGGGTTACGCACTGAAGCTTTCTTT.

J is TRBJ1-1 and V is TRBV6-5; 12 nucleotides match TRBD1. The CDR3 has 16 residues. Germline V gives CDR1 MNHEY, CDR2 SVGAGI. J lost 4 bases, V lost 2 bases, and 5 bases had no gene match. The CDR3 here is CASSYGTGGDFTEAFF. The CDR3, as DNA: TGTGCCAGCAGTTACGGGACAGGGGGCGATTTCACTGAAGCTTTCTTT.

The genes are TRBV4-3 and TRBJ2-2; 9 bases line up with TRBD1. The CDR3 covers 16 residues. Germline trimming cut 1 base from V and 6 bases from J; bases unmatched to any gene: 6. Germline assignment: CDR1 LGHNA and CDR2 YSLEER. The CDR3, as DNA: TGCGCCAGCAGCCAAGGTTCTACAGGGGGCTCCGGGGAGCTGTTTTTT. Translated, it gives CASSQGSTGGSGELFF.

The chain has TRBV7-2 and TRBJ2-7; D is perhaps TRBD1 (9 bases). Trimming shortened V by 0 bases and J by 3 bases, and 27 bases separated the two germline ends. The CDR3 is made up of 20 amino acids. The germline CDR1 and CDR2 sequences are SGHTA and FQGNSA. CDR3 sequence: CASSLASGQGLSGRDYEQYF. DNA for the CDR3: TGTGCCAGCAGCTTAGCGTCTGGACAGGGGTTGAGCGGGAGAGACTACGAGCAGTACTTC.

This chain uses TRBV28 with TRBJ1-5; a possible D gene is TRBD1 (6 bases). The CDR3 length is 13 residues. Trimming shortened V by 7 bases and J by 5 bases, and 12 bases separated the two germline ends. In germline, CDR1 is MDHEN, CDR2 SYDVKM. The CDR3 region has the DNA TGTGCCAGCATTAAGGGGGGGCATCAGCCCCAGCATTTT. This gives the protein CASIKGGHQPQHF.